Sequencing of this TCR beta chain was carried out in a study of CD8 T cells in ankylosing spondylitis. Study findings and constraints: Past studies reported some motif variants in reactive arthritis synovial fluid and blood. Relatively rare in peripheral blood, disease-linked clones were also CD8+. Matched ankylosing spondylitis synovial fluid reportedly showed significant enrichment of disease-linked clones. A motif of under ten highly homologous TCR beta variants was seen as apparently characteristic of ankylosing spondylitis blood.

This clonotype has just a few counts. The antigen is not known. From germline, CDR1 is MDHEN and CDR2 SYDVKM. The CDR3 extends over 14 amino acids. The V gene end was trimmed by 6 bases and the J gene end by 2 bases; junction bases not matched to a gene: 1. Preparation of TCR beta libraries was done by quantitative 5'-RACE with molecular barcodes. One entry per CDR3 protein results from TCRdb running MiXCR on the 5' RACE reads. The table lists 750,000 to 850,000 distinct CDR3 sequences, over 9.5% of them singletons. Sequenced sample: blood, either unsorted or a sorted T cell fraction (not recorded which). The TCR was taken from a male donor with ankylosing spondylitis. This sequence joins TRBV28 and TRBJ2-7; the match to TRBD2 covers 13 bases. Here the CDR3 reads CASRTSGRPYEQYF. The CDR3 DNA reads TGTGCCAGCAGGACTAGCGGGAGGCCCTACGAGCAGTACTTC.